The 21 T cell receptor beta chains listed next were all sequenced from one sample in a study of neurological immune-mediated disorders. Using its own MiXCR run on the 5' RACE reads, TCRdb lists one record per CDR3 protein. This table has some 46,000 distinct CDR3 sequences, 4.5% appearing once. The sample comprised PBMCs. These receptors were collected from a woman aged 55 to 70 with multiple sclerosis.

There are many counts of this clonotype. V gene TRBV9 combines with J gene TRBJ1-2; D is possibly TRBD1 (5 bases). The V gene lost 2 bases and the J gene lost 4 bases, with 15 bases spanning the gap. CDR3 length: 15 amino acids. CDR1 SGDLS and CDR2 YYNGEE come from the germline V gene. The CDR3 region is CASSVNGGTGYGYTF. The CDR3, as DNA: TGTGCCAGCAGCGTCAATGGGGGGACGGGCTATGGCTACACCTTC.

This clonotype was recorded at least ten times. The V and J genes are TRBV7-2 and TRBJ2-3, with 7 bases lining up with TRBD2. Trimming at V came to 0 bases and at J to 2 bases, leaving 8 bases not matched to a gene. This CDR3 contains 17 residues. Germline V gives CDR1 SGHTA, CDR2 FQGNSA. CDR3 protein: CASSLATTSAYTDTQYF. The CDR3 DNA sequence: TGTGCCAGCAGCTTAGCGACCACTAGCGCCTACACAGATACGCAGTATTTT.

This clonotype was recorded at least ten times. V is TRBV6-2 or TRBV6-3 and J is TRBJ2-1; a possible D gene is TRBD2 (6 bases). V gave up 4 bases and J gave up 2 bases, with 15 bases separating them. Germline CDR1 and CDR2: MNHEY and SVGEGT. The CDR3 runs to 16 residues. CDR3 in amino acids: CASSSLTSYPYNEQFF. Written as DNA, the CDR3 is TGTGCCAGCAGTTCCCTAACTAGCTACCCCTACAATGAGCAGTTCTTC.

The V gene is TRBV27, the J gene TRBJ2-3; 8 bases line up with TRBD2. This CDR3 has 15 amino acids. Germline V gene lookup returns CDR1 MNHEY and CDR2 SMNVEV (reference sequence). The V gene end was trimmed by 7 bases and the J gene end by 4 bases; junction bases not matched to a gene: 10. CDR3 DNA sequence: TGTGCCAGCATCCCTTGGAGCGGGAGTGCAGATACGCAGTATTTT. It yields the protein CASIPWSGSADTQYF.

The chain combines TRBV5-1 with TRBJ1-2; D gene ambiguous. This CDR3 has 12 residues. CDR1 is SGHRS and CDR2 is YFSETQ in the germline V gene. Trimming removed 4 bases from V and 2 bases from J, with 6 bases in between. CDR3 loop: CASSTGNYGYTF. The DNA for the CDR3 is TGCGCCAGCAGCACGGGAAACTATGGCTACACCTTC.

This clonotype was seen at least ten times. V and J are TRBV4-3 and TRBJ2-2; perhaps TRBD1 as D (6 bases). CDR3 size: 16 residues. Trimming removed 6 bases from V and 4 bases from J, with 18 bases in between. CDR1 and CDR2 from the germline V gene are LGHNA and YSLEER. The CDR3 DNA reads TGCGCCAGCAGTAGAGTCAGGGGAAGCCCCACCGGGGAGCTGTTTTTT. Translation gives CASSRVRGSPTGELFF.

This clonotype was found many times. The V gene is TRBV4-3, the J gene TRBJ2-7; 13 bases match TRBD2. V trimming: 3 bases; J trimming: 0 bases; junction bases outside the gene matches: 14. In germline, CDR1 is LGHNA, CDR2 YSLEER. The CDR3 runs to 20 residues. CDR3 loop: CASSQASETSGRWSSYEQYV. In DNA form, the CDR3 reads TGCGCCAGCAGCCAGGCCTCCGAGACTAGCGGGAGGTGGAGCTCCTACGAGCAGTACGTC.

CDR3 DNA: TGCAGCGTACCGACAGACTCGAACACTGAAGCTTTCTTT. Its translation is CSVPTDSNTEAFF. The chain uses TRBV29-1 and TRBJ1-1, with D possibly TRBD1 on 5 matching bases. V was shortened by 6 bases and J by 1 base, with 12 bases between the two germline ends. The CDR3 contains 13 residues. Germline V lookup: CDR1 SQVTM, CDR2 ANQGSEA.

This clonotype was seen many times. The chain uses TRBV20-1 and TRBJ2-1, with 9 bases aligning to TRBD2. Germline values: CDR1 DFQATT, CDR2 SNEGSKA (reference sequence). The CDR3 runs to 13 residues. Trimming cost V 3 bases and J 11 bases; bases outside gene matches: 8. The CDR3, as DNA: TGCAGTGCTAGGGGGGCTAGCGGGGACCAGCAGTTCTTC. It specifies CSARGASGDQQFF.

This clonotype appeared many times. This chain's CDR3 is CASSKRTQNTEAFF. For the CDR3, the DNA is TGTGCCAGCAGCAAAAGGACACAAAACACTGAAGCTTTCTTT. The gene calls are TRBV21-1 and TRBJ1-1; TRBD1 reflects the table's D call only, with no check against the DNA. TRBV21-1 is a known pseudogene. CDR3 length: 14 amino acids.

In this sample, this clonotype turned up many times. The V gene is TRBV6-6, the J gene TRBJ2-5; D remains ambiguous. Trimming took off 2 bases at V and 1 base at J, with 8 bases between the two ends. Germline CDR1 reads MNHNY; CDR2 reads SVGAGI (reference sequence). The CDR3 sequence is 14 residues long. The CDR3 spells CASSYAGGQETQYF. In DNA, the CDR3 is TGTGCCAGCAGTTACGCTGGCGGCCAAGAGACCCAGTACTTC.

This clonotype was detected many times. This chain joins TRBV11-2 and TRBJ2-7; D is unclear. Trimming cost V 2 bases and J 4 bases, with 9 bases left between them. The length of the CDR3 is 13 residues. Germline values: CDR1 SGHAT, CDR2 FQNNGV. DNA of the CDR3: TGTGCCAGCAGCTTATTAGGCGCATACGAGCAGTACTTC. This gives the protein CASSLLGAYEQYF.

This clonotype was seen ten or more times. The CDR3: CSVEGGNYNEQFF. CDR3 bases: TGCAGCGTTGAAGGCGGGAACTACAATGAGCAGTTCTTC. The rearrangement joins TRBV29-1 to TRBJ2-1; a weak D match, TRBD2 (6 bases). The V end lost 1 base, the J end lost 3 bases, and 7 bases lay between the germline ends. There are 13 residues in the CDR3. Germline V CDR1 and CDR2: SQVTM, ANQGSEA.

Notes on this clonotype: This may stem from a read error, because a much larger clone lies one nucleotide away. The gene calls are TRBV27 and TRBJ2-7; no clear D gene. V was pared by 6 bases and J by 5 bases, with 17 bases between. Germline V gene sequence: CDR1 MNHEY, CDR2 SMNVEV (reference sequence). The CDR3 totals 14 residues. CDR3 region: CASSQTGKSHEQYF. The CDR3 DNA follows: TGTGCCAGCAGCCAGACCGGAAAGTCCCACGAGCAGTACTTC.

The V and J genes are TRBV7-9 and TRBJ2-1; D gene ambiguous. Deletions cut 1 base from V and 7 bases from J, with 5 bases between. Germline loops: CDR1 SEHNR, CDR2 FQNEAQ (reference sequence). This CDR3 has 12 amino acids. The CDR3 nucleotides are TGTGCCAGCAGCTTAGTGGGGAATGAGCAGTTCTTC. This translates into CASSLVGNEQFF.

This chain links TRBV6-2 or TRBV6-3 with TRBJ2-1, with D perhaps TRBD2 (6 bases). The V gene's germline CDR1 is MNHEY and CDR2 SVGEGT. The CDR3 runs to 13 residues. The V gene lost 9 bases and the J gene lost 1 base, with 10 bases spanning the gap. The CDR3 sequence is CASSRGSYNEQFF. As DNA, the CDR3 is TGTGCCAGTAGCCGGGGGTCCTACAATGAGCAGTTCTTC.

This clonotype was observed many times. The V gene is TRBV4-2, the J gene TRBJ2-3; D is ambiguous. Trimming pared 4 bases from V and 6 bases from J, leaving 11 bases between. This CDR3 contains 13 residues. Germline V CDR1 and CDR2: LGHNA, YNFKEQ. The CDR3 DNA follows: TGTGCCAGCAGCCCCATAGGAGCGGATACGCAGTATTTT. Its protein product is CASSPIGADTQYF.

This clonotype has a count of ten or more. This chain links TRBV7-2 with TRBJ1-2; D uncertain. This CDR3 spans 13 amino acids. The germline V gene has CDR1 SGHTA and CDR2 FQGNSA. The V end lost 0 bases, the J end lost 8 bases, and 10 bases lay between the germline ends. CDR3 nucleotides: TGTGCCAGCAGCTTAGCGGAGGGTGGCGGCTACACCTTC. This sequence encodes CASSLAEGGGYTF. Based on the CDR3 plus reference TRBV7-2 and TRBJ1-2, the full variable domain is GAGVSQSPSNKVTEKGKDVELRCDPISGHTALYWYRQSLGQGLEFLIYFQGNSAPDKSGLPSDRFSAERTGGSVSTLTIQRTQQEDSAVYLCASSLAEGGGYTFGSGTRLTVV.

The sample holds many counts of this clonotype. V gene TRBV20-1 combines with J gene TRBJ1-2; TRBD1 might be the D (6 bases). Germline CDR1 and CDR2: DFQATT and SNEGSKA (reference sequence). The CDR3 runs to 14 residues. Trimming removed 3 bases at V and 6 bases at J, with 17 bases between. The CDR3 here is CSASHRERRDGYTF. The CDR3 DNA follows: TGCAGTGCTAGCCACAGGGAGCGGAGGGATGGCTACACCTTC.

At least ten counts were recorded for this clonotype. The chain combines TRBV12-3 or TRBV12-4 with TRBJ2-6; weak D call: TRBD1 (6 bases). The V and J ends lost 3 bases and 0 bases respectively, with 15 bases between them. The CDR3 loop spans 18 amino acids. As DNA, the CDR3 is TGTGCCAGCAGTTTCGTAGGCAGGGGATACTCTGGGGCCAACGTCCTGACTTTC. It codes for CASSFVGRGYSGANVLTF.

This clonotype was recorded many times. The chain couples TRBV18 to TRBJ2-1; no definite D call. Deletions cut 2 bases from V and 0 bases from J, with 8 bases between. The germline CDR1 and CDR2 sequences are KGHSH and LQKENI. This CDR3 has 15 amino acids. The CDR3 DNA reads TGTGCCAGCTCACCAGTACAGAGCTCCTACAATGAGCAGTTCTTC. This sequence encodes CASSPVQSSYNEQFF.